The source of this T cell receptor beta chain is a study of CD8+CD57+ T cells in acquired aplastic anemia. Study-level information: DNA from sorted CD4+ and CD8+ cells averaged roughly 3.4 ug. Study observations and caveats: The same twenty-nine CD8+ CDR3 sequences occurred in patients and in controls.

The V end was cut by 3 bases, the J end by 7 bases, with 9 bases between. This CDR3 region has 12 residues. Germline-derived CDR1 and CDR2 are DFQATT and SNEGSKA (reference sequence). Genomic DNA served as template for TCR beta VDJ and CDR3 profiling. MiXCR was run by TCRdb on the reads, yielding one entry per CDR3 protein. The sample has about 160,000 distinct CDR3 sequences; about two thirds are singletons. As concerns this clonotype: Its antigen remains unknown.

CD8+CD57+ cell expansion had been shown by flow cytometry in patients chosen for sequencing. Acquired aplastic anemia of severe grade affected all patients. Patient blood was sampled before any therapy had been received. This TCR was recovered from a human donor with aplastic anemia. The chain is built from TRBV20-1 and TRBJ1-4; possibly TRBD1 for D (5 bases). The source material was sorted CD4+, CD8+, or CD8+CD57+ T cells (not recorded which) from PBMCs. CDR3 region: CSASQGVEKLFF. The CDR3 nucleotides read TGCAGTGCTAGCCAGGGCGTTGAAAAACTGTTTTTT.